This T cell receptor (beta chain) was identified during a study of T cells after posttransplantation cyclophosphamide. Study results and limitations: Donor-recipient repertoire similarity was low at 1-2 months, rising over year one. Tissue-infiltrating T cells from skin or gut overlapped little with blood T cells. TRB clonality was highly associated with recipient CMV seropositivity and reactivation.

Of note for this clone: Its antigen remains unknown.

Cyclophosphamide on days +3 and +4 followed busulfan-fludarabine conditioning and a marrow graft. This table comes from immunoSEQ multiplex PCR, and its TCRdb copy is limited to in-frame clones, with some not included. The sample yields around 18,000 clones, more than 60% seen once. J gave up 4 bases and V 0 bases, and 4 bases lay outside the gene matches. Germline-derived CDR1 and CDR2 are SGDLS and YYNGEE. The CDR3 length is 15 residues. The source is a female patient in her 40s who received an allogeneic stem cell transplant from a related donor, was CMV-positive, and had no GVHD. The graft donor may have contributed some T cells. The chain joins TRBV9 to TRBJ2-1; 7 bases are shared with TRBD2. The specimen was CD8+ T cells sorted from PBMCs, collected 1903 days after a stem cell transplant with posttransplant cyclophosphamide. The CDR3 sequence: CASSVVTGGYNEQFF. CDR3 bases: TGTGCCAGCAGCGTAGTAACGGGGGGATACAATGAGCAGTTCTTC.